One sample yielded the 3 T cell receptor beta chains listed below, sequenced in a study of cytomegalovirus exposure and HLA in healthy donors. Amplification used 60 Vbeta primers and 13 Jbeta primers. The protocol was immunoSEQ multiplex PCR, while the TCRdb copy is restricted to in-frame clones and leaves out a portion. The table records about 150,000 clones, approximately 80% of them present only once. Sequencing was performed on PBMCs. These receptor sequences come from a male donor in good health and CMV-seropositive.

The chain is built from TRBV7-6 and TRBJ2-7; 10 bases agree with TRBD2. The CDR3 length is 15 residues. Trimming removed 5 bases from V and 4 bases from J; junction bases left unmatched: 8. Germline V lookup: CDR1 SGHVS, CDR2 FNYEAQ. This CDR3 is CASSPPPSGSYEQYF. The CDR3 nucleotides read TGTGCCAGCAGCCCCCCCCCTAGCGGGAGTTACGAGCAGTACTTC.

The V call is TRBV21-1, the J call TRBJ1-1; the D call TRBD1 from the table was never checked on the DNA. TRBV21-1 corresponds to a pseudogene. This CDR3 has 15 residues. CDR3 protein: CASSVPGQSNTEAFF. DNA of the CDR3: TGTGCCAGCAGCGTCCCGGGACAGAGTAACACTGAAGCTTTCTTT.

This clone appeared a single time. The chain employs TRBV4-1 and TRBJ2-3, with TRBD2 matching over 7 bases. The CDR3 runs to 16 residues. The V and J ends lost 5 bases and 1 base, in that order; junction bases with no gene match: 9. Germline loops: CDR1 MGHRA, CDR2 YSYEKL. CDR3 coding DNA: TGCGCCAGCAGCGCGCCTGTTCTAGCGGGCACAGATACGCAGTATTTT. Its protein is CASSAPVLAGTDTQYF.